One and the same sample provided the 2 T cell receptor beta chains below, sequenced in a study of post-analysis software for immune sequencing data. General study results and limits: A few TRBV segments occurring more often in patients than controls included TRBV5-6, TRBV5-1 and TRBV20-1.

Built from TCR beta cDNA, the libraries had unique molecular identifiers in them. MiXCR, applied by TCRdb to the PCR reads, yields one record per CDR3 protein. The table has approximately 630,000 distinct CDR3 sequences, 59% seen once. These TCRs are of unknown antigen specificity. Material: blood. The receptors here all came from a girl between 2 and 10 years old with multiple sclerosis.

The chain uses TRBV9 and TRBJ2-7; D ambiguous. Germline V lookup: CDR1 SGDLS, CDR2 YYNGEE. The CDR3 totals 14 residues. Trimming took off 0 bases at V and 4 bases at J, with 11 bases between the two ends. The CDR3 bases are TGTGCCAGCAGCGTAGGGCCAGGCCTGTACGAGCAGTACTTC. This gives the protein CASSVGPGLYEQYF.

J is TRBJ2-1 and V is TRBV12-3 or TRBV12-4; D is unresolved. The CDR3 is 17 residues long. Deletions cut 6 bases from V and 0 bases from J, with 18 bases between. The CDR3 DNA reads as TGTGCCAGCAGCGCCTGGTCCGGCGGACGCTCCTACAATGAGCAGTTCTTC. It yields the protein CASSAWSGGRSYNEQFF.